This T cell receptor beta chain was sequenced during a study of blood T cell repertoires in COVID-19. Study as a whole: Both acute and convalescent COVID-19 samples were obtained from the United States, Italy and Spain. The cDNA or gDNA used as material had been derived from T cells, B-cell-depleted T cells, or PBMCs.

Germline CDR1 MNHNS, CDR2 SASEGT. V was pared by 3 bases and J by 6 bases, with 7 bases of the junction left unmatched. The length of the CDR3 is 14 residues. The method was immunoSEQ multiplex PCR; TCRdb's version includes in-frame clones alone and lacks a portion of them. The table has under 95,000 clones, approximately 89% seen once. Sequenced sample: peripheral blood. The genes are TRBV6-1 and TRBJ2-7, with 8 bases matching TRBD1. The origin of this receptor is a human donor with acute or convalescent COVID-19. The donor label of this sample is uncertain. The CDR3 is CASSEGTGTREQYF. The CDR3 coding sequence is TGTGCCAGCAGTGAGGGGACAGGTACCCGCGAGCAGTACTTC.